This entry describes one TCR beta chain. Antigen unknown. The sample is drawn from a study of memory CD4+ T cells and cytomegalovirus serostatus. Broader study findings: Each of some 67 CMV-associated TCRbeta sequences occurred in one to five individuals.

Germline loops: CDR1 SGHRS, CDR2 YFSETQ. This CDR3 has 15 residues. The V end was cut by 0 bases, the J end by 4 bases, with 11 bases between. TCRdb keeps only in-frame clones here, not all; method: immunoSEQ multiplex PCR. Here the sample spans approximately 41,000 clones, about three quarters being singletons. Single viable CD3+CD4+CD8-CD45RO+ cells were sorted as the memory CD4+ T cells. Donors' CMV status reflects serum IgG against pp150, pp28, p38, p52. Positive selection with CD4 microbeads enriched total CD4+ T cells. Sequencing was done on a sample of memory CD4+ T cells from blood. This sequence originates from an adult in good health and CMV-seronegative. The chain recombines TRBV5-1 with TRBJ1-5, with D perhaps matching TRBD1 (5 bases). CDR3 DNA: TGCGCCAGCAGCTTGGATGGGGCAGAGAATCAGCCCCAGCATTTT. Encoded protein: CASSLDGAENQPQHF.